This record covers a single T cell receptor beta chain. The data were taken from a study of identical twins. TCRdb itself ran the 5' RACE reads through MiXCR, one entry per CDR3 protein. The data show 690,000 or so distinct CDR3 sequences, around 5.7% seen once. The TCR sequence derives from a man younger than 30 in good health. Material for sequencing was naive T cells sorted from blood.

CDR3 DNA: TGTGCCAGCAGCCGGACACCTTCAGAGACCCAGTACTTC. Amino acids: CASSRTPSETQYF. The chain uses TRBV7-7 and TRBJ2-5; D may be TRBD1 (5 bases). The V and J ends lost 5 bases and 4 bases respectively, with 11 bases between them. The CDR3 is 13 residues long. Germline V CDR1 and CDR2: SSHAT, FNYEAQ (reference sequence).